The rows below give T cell receptor beta chains drawn from one sample of a study of T cell repertoires in cytomegalovirus infection. TCRdb reanalysed the reads using MiXCR and keeps one entry per CDR3 protein. Among hundreds of thousands of distinct CDR3 sequences listed, roughly 24% were seen once. Sequencing was carried out using CD8+ T cells from PBMCs. These receptors all stem from a human donor in good health (CMV status not recorded). Some clones in this sample may be carry-over from other donors' samples. CDR3s include the opening cysteine and the closing phenylalanine or tryptophan. D genes are given only for firm matches. Expanded clones are given a class, and other clones once, few, many or no size at all.

many	TRBV7-9	TRBD2	TRBJ2-1	CASSPWKNSGGNDEQFF	TGTGCCAGCAGCCCCTGGAAGAATAGCGGGGGGAACGATGAGCAGTTCTTC
many	TRBV14	-	TRBJ2-2	CASKGRTNTGELFF	TGTGCCAGCAAGGGGCGGACGAACACCGGGGAGCTGTTTTTT
-	TRBV2	-	TRBJ2-7	CATYFNPGRRGYEQYF	TGTGCCACCTACTTTAATCCGGGGAGAAGGGGCTACGAGCAGTACTTC
-	TRBV27	TRBD2	TRBJ2-3	CASSAQLAGVTDTQYF	TGTGCCAGCAGTGCCCAGCTAGCGGGGGTCACAGATACGCAGTATTTT
many	TRBV7-9	-	TRBJ2-1	CASSTGTVSYNEQFF	TGTGCCAGCAGCACAGGGACGGTCTCCTACAATGAGCAGTTCTTC
-	TRBV5-6	-	TRBJ1-1	CASSFSPMNTEAFF	TGTGCCAGCAGCTTCTCTCCCATGAACACTGAAGCTTTCTTT
-	TRBV20-1	-	TRBJ2-1	CSARPRVAYNEQFF	TGCAGTGCTAGACCCAGGGTCGCCTACAATGAGCAGTTCTTC
few	TRBV5-8	-	TRBJ1-2	CASSFSVRSYGYTF	TGTGCCAGCAGCTTTTCGGTGAGATCCTATGGCTACACCTTC
once	TRBV7-9	-	TRBJ2-1	CVSSFSSYNEQFF	TGTGTCAGCAGCTTCAGCTCTTACAATGAGCAGTTCTTC
-	TRBV5-5	-	TRBJ2-2	CATQPPLNTGELFF	TGTGCCACCCAACCCCCTTTGAACACCGGGGAGCTGTTTTTT
-	TRBV2	-	TRBJ2-1	CASSFKGDLYNEQFF	TGTGCCAGCAGTTTTAAGGGGGACCTCTACAATGAGCAGTTCTTC
few	TRBV7-6	TRBD2	TRBJ2-1	CASSPTSGVSPYNEQFF	TGTGCCAGCAGCCCTACTAGCGGGGTCTCCCCCTACAATGAGCAGTTCTTC
-	TRBV14	-	TRBJ1-6	CASSQEWGINSPLHF	TGTGCCAGCAGCCAAGAATGGGGGATTAATTCACCCCTCCACTTT
many	TRBV28	-	TRBJ1-5	CASSEMDSAWHQPQHF	TGTGCCAGCAGTGAAATGGACAGCGCTTGGCATCAGCCCCAGCATTTT
few	TRBV2	TRBD1	TRBJ1-5	CASSPNRGTQPQHF	TGTGCCAGCAGCCCTAACAGGGGGACTCAGCCCCAGCATTTT
many	TRBV7-9	TRBD1	TRBJ2-1	CASSPSGGQGYNEQFF	TGTGCCAGCAGCCCCTCTGGGGGACAGGGGTACAATGAGCAGTTCTTC
-	TRBV7-9	-	TRBJ2-5	CASCRTQETQYF	TGTGCCAGTTGCAGAACCCAAGAGACCCAGTACTTC
-	TRBV20-1	-	TRBJ2-3	CSARWSSGESTDTQYF	TGCAGTGCTAGATGGAGCTCAGGGGAAAGCACAGATACGCAGTATTTT
-	TRBV13	-	TRBJ2-5	CASSISQGTQYF	TGTGCCAGCAGCATATCTCAAGGGACCCAGTACTTC
-	TRBV11-2	TRBD1	TRBJ2-2	CASSPWGQRGRELFF	TGTGCCAGCAGCCCATGGGGACAGAGGGGCCGGGAGCTGTTTTTT
-	TRBV20-1	-	TRBJ1-2	CSAAPGLGRGYTF	TGCAGTGCTGCCCCAGGATTGGGCCGCGGCTACACCTTC
-	TRBV5-5	-	TRBJ2-1	CASSPKDNGGPYNEQFF	TGTGCCAGCAGCCCCAAGGACAATGGGGGCCCTTACAATGAGCAGTTCTTC
many	TRBV7-6	-	TRBJ2-2	CATSGLDGELFF	TGTGCCACCTCCGGGTTGGACGGGGAGCTGTTTTTT
-	TRBV7-4	-	TRBJ1-5	CVSSSEGDPRWPQHF	TGTGTCAGCAGCTCAGAGGGTGACCCACGGTGGCCCCAGCATTTT
-	TRBV28	TRBD1	TRBJ1-4	CASRTKGGASEKLFF	TGTGCCAGCAGGACTAAAGGGGGCGCCTCTGAAAAACTGTTTTTT
many	TRBV28	-	TRBJ2-6	CASSFHPVLGRSGANVLTF	TGTGCCAGCAGTTTCCATCCCGTTCTCGGCCGCTCTGGGGCCAACGTCCTGACTTTC
-	TRBV7-9	-	TRBJ1-2	CARSLGGASGYTF	TGTGCCCGCAGCTTGGGGGGGGCGAGTGGCTACACCTTC
-	TRBV28	-	TRBJ2-1	CASTQVGASRRLNEQFF	TGTGCCAGCACCCAAGTTGGGGCTAGCAGGCGCCTCAATGAGCAGTTCTTC
once	TRBV6-5	TRBD1	TRBJ1-6	CASSYLPDRVYNSPLHF	TGTGCCAGCAGTTACCTCCCGGACAGGGTCTATAATTCACCCCTCCACTTT
-	TRBV7-8	-	TRBJ2-2	CASSLVGVNTGELFF	TGTGCCAGCAGCTTAGTGGGAGTAAACACCGGGGAGCTGTTTTTT
many	TRBV28	-	TRBJ1-1	CASSLIGQLTEAFF	TGTGCCAGCAGTTTGATCGGACAGTTGACTGAAGCTTTCTTT
many	TRBV7-2	-	TRBJ2-5	CASSARETQYF	TGTGCCAGCAGCGCTCGGGAGACCCAGTACTTC
once	TRBV6-6	-	TRBJ1-5	CASSYGWGLEEPQHF	TGTGCCAGCAGTTACGGTTGGGGCCTCGAGGAGCCCCAGCATTTT
few	TRBV20-1	-	TRBJ2-5	CSARDVGGETQYF	TGCAGTGCTAGAGACGTAGGGGGAGAGACCCAGTACTTC
-	TRBV19	-	TRBJ1-5	CASTLGSGNQPQHF	TGTGCCAGTACCCTGGGGTCAGGGAATCAGCCCCAGCATTTT
-	TRBV28	-	TRBJ1-4	CASSLSRGTNEKLFF	TGTGCCAGCAGTTTAAGCCGGGGAACTAATGAAAAACTGTTTTTT
-	TRBV6-2/TRBV6-3	-	TRBJ2-1	CASSHTGGLLYNEQFF	TGTGCCAGCAGCCACACCGGTGGCCTCCTCTACAATGAGCAGTTCTTC
-	TRBV2	-	TRBJ2-1	CASNEPRAANYNEQFF	TGTGCCAGCAATGAGCCCCGGGCCGCAAACTACAATGAGCAGTTCTTC
-	TRBV29-1	-	TRBJ1-2	CSVAQGGGYTF	TGCAGCGTTGCACAGGGTGGGGGCTACACCTTC
many	TRBV7-9	-	TRBJ2-5	CASSPRPLDGGSVTQYF	TGTGCCAGCAGCCCCCGGCCCTTGGACGGTGGATCAGTGACCCAGTACTTC